This T cell receptor (beta chain) was documented in a study of blood T cells in healthy people across ages. Study conclusions and caveats: A conclusive naive versus antigen-experienced comparison was prevented by the unsorted PBMCs. Relative to aged donors, long-lived donors carried more naive CD4+ cells and displayed higher diversity.

This clonotype was counted ten times or more. Its antigen is currently unknown. This CDR3 is built from 13 residues. V shed 5 bases and J 6 bases; nucleotides not matched to a gene: 4. Germline V gene data show CDR1 as SGHTA and CDR2 as FQGNSA. With a J-beta primer mix and a sample-barcoded 5' primer, a second PCR ran about 7 to 11 cycles. TCRdb itself ran the 5' RACE reads through MiXCR, one entry per CDR3 protein. The repertoire holds 650,000 to 800,000 distinct CDR3 sequences, with more than 45% as singletons. The source of this sequence is a woman aged 80 or over in good health. The material sequenced was blood. The chain is built from TRBV7-2 and TRBJ2-3; TRBD1 agrees at 8 bases. CDR3 DNA: TGTGCCAGCAGCCTGGACAGGGTTGATACGCAGTATTTT. It yields the protein CASSLDRVDTQYF. Complete variable domain (other parts from reference TRBV7-2 and TRBJ2-3): GAGVSQSPSNKVTEKGKDVELRCDPISGHTALYWYRQSLGQGLEFLIYFQGNSAPDKSGLPSDRFSAERTGGSVSTLTIQRTQQEDSAVYLCASSLDRVDTQYFGPGTRLTVL.